Following are 10 T cell receptor beta chains from one sample sequenced in a study of control samples from healthy donors and cancer patients. The method was immunoSEQ multiplex PCR; TCRdb's version includes in-frame clones alone and lacks a portion of them. The data hold 190,000 or so clones, with over 80% observed a single time. The specimen sequenced was blood. Receptor source: a man aged 18 to 30 in good health.

Turning to this clone: The sample has other DNA sequences that encode this CDR3 too. This rearrangement joins TRBV18 to TRBJ2-3; TRBD2 matches at 12 bases. CDR3 length: 15 residues. The V and J ends lost 6 bases and 3 bases, in that order; junction bases with no gene match: 4. Germline CDR1 is KGHSH and CDR2 is LQKENI. CDR3 nucleotides: TGTGCCAGCTCCCCTGGACTAGCGGGGACAGATACGCAGTATTTT. The encoded protein is CASSPGLAGTDTQYF.

This sequence joins TRBV2 and TRBJ1-1; TRBD1 is a possible D gene (5 bases). CDR3 size: 13 residues. V lost 7 bases and J 1 base, leaving 10 bases between the germline ends. Germline V gene data show CDR1 as SNHLY and CDR2 as FYNNEI. CDR3 residues: CASMRGENTEAFF. In nucleotides, the CDR3 is TGTGCCAGCATGCGGGGGGAGAACACTGAAGCTTTCTTT.

The chain joins TRBV7-9 to TRBJ1-2; tentatively, D is TRBD1 (5 bases). Germline CDR1 SEHNR, CDR2 FQNEAQ (reference sequence). The CDR3 covers 15 residues. V shed 5 bases and J shed 3 bases, with 16 bases lying between them. CDR3 protein: CASSGDRQTHYGYTF. In DNA, the CDR3 is TGTGCCAGCAGCGGGGACCGACAGACTCACTATGGCTACACCTTC.

V is TRBV12-3 or TRBV12-4 and J is TRBJ1-5; no clear D gene. V was clipped by 6 bases and J by 2 bases, with 8 bases between them. The CDR3 has 13 residues. The CDR3 bases are TGTGCCAGCAGATTTGGACGCAATCAGCCCCAGCATTTT. Translating it yields CASRFGRNQPQHF.

The CDR3 protein is CASRAGLAGEQYF. The CDR3 coding sequence is TGTGCCAGCAGGGCTGGACTAGCGGGCGAGCAGTACTTC. V is TRBV5-4 and J is TRBJ2-7, with TRBD2 identical over 11 bases. This CDR3 is 13 amino acids long. V shed 5 bases and J 6 bases; nucleotides not matched to a gene: 4. The germline V gene has CDR1 SGHNT and CDR2 YYREEE (reference sequence). Looking up the rest from reference TRBV5-4 and TRBJ2-7 gives the full variable domain: ETGVTQSPTHLIKTRGQQVTLRCSSQSGHNTVSWYQQALGQGPQFIFQYYREEENGRGNFPPRFSGLQFPNYSSELNVNALELDDSALYLCASRAGLAGEQYFGPGTRLTVT.

The chain recombines TRBV19 with TRBJ2-3, with 8 positions matching TRBD1. With V trimmed by 1 base and J by 3 bases, 3 bases remained unmatched. This CDR3 has 15 residues. The V gene's germline CDR1 is LNHDA and CDR2 SQIVND (reference sequence). This CDR3 is CASSIGTGMTDTQYF. The CDR3 nucleotides are TGTGCCAGTAGTATAGGGACAGGGATGACAGATACGCAGTATTTT.

The chain employs TRBV28 and TRBJ2-1; D is perhaps TRBD1 (6 bases). Between the trimmed V and J ends, which lost 3 bases and 9 bases, there was a span of 6 bases. The CDR3 has 11 residues. Germline CDR1 is MDHEN and CDR2 is SYDVKM. The CDR3 loop reads CASSFRGEQFF. CDR3 sequence (DNA): TGTGCCAGCAGTTTCAGGGGTGAGCAGTTCTTC.

The chain's CDR3 is CASSPPTQQNYGYTF. The CDR3 DNA reads TGTGCCAGCTCACCACCGACCCAACAGAACTATGGCTACACCTTC. The V and J genes are TRBV18 and TRBJ1-2; no reliable D call. The CDR3 loop spans 15 amino acids. Between the trimmed V and J ends, which lost 0 bases and 2 bases, there was a span of 10 bases. CDR1 is KGHSH, CDR2 LQKENI, per germline.

The chain employs TRBV30 and TRBJ1-2, with D possibly being TRBD1 (5 bases). The length of the CDR3 is 15 residues. The germline V gene has CDR1 GTSNPN and CDR2 SVGIG (reference sequence). The V and J ends lost 0 bases and 2 bases respectively, with 13 bases between them. The CDR3 region is CAWSVRWGENYGYTF. The CDR3 nucleotides read TGTGCCTGGAGTGTACGTTGGGGGGAAAACTATGGCTACACCTTC.

V usage is TRBV10-3 and J usage is TRBJ2-1; a weak D match, TRBD1 (7 bases). The V end was cut by 11 bases, the J end by 0 bases, with 11 bases between. The germline V gene has CDR1 ENHRY and CDR2 SYGVKD. The CDR3 extends over 13 amino acids. In nucleotides, the CDR3 is TGTGCCGCGCGGGACAGCTCCTACAATGAGCAGTTCTTC. Translation: CAARDSSYNEQFF.